This paragraph covers one T cell receptor (beta chain) sequence. The germline V gene has CDR1 MDHEN and CDR2 SYDVKM. This CDR3 contains 16 residues. Trimming removed 4 bases from V and 3 bases from J; junction bases left unmatched: 8. The data are from a study of immune evolution from preneoplasia to lung adenocarcinoma. The repertoire was sequenced with immunoSEQ multiplex PCR; TCRdb's copy has only in-frame clones and lacks some. The data show around 2,000 clones, approximately 88% seen once. Input material: FFPE tissue from an adenomatous hyperplasia lung lesion. Subset indicated: atypical adenomatous hyperplasia (AAH), lung preneoplasia. The sequence was obtained from an older donor with lung adenocarcinoma. This sequence joins TRBV28 and TRBJ2-2; 7 bases are a match to TRBD1. DNA of the CDR3: TGTGCCAGCAGTTCCGACAGGGACCTTGACACCGGGGAGCTGTTTTTT. Its protein product is CASSSDRDLDTGELFF.